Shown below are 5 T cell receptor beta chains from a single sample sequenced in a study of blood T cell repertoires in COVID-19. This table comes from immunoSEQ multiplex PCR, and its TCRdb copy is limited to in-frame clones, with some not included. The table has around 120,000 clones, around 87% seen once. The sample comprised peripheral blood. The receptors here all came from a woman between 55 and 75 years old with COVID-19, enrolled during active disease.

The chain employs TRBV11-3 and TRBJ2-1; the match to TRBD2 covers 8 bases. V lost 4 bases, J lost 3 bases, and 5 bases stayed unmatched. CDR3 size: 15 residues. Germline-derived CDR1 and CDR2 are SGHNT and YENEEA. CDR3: CASSSTGTSYNEQFF. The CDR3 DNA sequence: TGTGCCAGCAGCTCCACCGGGACTAGCTACAATGAGCAGTTCTTC. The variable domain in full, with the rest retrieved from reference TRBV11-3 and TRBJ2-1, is EAGVVQSPRYKIIEKKQPVAFWCNPISGHNTLYWYLQNLGQGPELLIRYENEEAVDDSQLPKDRFSAERLKGVDSTLKIQPAELGDSAVYLCASSSTGTSYNEQFFGPGTRLTVL.

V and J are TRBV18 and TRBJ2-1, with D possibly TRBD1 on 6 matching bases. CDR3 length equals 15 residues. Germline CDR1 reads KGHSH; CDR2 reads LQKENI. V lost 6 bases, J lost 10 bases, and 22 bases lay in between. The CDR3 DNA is TGTGCCAGCTCCAACCTAGACAAGGGGCAGGGGGAGCAGTTCTTC. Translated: CASSNLDKGQGEQFF. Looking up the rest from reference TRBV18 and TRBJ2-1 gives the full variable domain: NAGVMQNPRHLVRRRGQEARLRCSPMKGHSHVYWYRQLPEEGLKFMVYLQKENIIDESGMPKERFSAEFPKEGPSILRIQQVVRGDSAAYFCASSNLDKGQGEQFFGPGTRLTVL.

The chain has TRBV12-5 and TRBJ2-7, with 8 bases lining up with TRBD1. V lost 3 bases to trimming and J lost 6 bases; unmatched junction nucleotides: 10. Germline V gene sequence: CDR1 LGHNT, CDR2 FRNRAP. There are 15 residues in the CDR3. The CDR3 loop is CASGFNGLQGVEQYF. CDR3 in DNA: TGTGCTAGTGGTTTCAACGGACTACAGGGGGTCGAGCAGTACTTC.

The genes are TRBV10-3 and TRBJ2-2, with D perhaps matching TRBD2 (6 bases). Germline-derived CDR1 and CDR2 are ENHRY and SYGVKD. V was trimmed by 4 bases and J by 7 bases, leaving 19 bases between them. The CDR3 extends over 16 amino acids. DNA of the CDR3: TGTGCCATCAGTGTCTCCGGGACGGCGGAGGGCGGGGAGCTGTTTTTT. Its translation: CAISVSGTAEGGELFF.

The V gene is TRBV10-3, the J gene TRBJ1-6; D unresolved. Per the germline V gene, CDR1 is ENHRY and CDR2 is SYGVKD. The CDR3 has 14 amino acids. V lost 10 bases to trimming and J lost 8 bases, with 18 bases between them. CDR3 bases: TGTGCCACCAGAAACAGACCCCAGCATTCACCCCTCCACTTT. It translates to CATRNRPQHSPLHF.